This T cell receptor beta chain is from a study of persistence of HIV-infected CD4 T cells. Study-wide results and limits: CMV- and Gag-responding cells had lower TCRbeta richness than CD3/CD28-responding cells. Degenerate expanded CDR3beta sequences were enriched among CMV- and Gag-responding cells.

As regards this clone: Antigen unknown.

The CDR3 runs 14 residues. V dropped 6 bases and J dropped 2; count of bases not matched to a gene: 5. Germline CDR1 MNHEY, CDR2 SVGAGI. Cells were stimulated with CMV-infected fibroblast lysates at 10 ug/mL. Sorted nonresponding memory CD4+ T cells were CD40L-negative, CD69-negative, CD45RO-high. CD8-depleted PBMCs were stimulated about 19 hours with anti-CD28/CD49d costimulation, CD40-blocking antibody and enfuvirtide. The immunoSEQ assay was version 4, run in survey mode. Sequencing was performed with immunoSEQ multiplex PCR; in TCRdb, only in-frame clones are kept and a portion is missing. In the table there are around 28,000 clones, around four fifths of which are singletons.

The chain employs TRBV6-5 and TRBJ1-1; 8 bases line up with TRBD1. The origin of this receptor is an adult woman with HIV who was CMV-seropositive. The sample in question was CD4+ T cells sorted from PBMCs after approximately 19-hour stimulation, obtained from a patient who received antiretroviral therapy. The CDR3 DNA reads TGTGCCAGCAGGGACAGGGCGATCAACACTGAAGCTTTCTTT. This translates into CASRDRAINTEAFF.